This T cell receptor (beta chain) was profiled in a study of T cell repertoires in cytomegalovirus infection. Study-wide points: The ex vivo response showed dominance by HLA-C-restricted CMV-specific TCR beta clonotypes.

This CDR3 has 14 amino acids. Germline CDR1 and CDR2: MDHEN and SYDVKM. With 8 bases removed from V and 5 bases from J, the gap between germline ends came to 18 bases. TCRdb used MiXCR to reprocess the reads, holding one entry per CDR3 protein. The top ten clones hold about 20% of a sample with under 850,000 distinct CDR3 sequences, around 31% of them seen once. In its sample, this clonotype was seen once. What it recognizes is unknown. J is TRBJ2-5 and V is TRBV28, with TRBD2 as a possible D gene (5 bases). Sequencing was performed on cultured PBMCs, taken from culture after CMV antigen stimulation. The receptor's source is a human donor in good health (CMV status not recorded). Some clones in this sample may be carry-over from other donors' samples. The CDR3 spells CASPRSGNRETQYF. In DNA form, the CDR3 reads TGTGCCAGCCCCCGGTCGGGGAATCGGGAGACCCAGTACTTC.